Here is one T cell receptor beta chain with its context. The data originate from a study of T-cell memory formation after mild COVID-19. MiXCR, run by TCRdb on the 5' RACE reads, gives a single entry per CDR3 protein. The profile shows 280,000 or so distinct CDR3 sequences, 8.2% of them singletons. CDR3 length equals 15 residues. The germline V gene has CDR1 MNHEY and CDR2 SMNVEV (reference sequence). Trimming shortened V by 4 bases and J by 4 bases, and 16 bases separated the two germline ends. This clonotype was sampled from a man aged 18 to 29 who had mild COVID-19 (a few samples of this study predate the infection). Cell type and time point are not known. Sequencing was performed on PBMCs or a T cell subset sorted from them (not recorded which). The gene calls are TRBV27 and TRBJ1-1; D is possibly TRBD1 (5 bases). The CDR3 spells CASSSGPGFGTEAFF. The DNA for the CDR3 is TGTGCCAGCAGTTCGGGACCGGGCTTTGGCACTGAAGCTTTCTTT.